This T cell receptor (beta chain) was sequenced for a study of beta chain features in type 1 diabetes. Study outcomes and limitations: All four CD4+ subsets from Type 1 diabetes patients carried moderately but significantly shorter TCRB CDR3s.

Germline V gene lookup returns CDR1 SGHVS and CDR2 FNYEAQ. This CDR3 is 19 amino acids long. The J segment lost 0 bases and the V segment lost 0 bases, leaving 11 bases of the junction unmatched. Purity exceeding 95% was reached by all sorted populations. Notes on this clone: Its antigen is currently unknown.

What was sequenced were expressed TCRB transcripts, since all of the isolated RNA had been reverse transcribed. Generated by immunoSEQ multiplex PCR, the TCRdb table keeps only in-frame clones and is missing some. This table holds 970,000 or so clones, about 17% found once. The source is a woman in her late teens or twenties in good health. V is TRBV7-6 and J is TRBJ2-3; 8 bases line up with TRBD2. Sequenced sample: naive CD4+ T cells from blood. The DNA for the CDR3 is TGTGCCAGCAGCTTAGCCCCACTGTCTATAGCGGGAAGCACAGATACGCAGTATTTT. Encoded protein: CASSLAPLSIAGSTDTQYF.